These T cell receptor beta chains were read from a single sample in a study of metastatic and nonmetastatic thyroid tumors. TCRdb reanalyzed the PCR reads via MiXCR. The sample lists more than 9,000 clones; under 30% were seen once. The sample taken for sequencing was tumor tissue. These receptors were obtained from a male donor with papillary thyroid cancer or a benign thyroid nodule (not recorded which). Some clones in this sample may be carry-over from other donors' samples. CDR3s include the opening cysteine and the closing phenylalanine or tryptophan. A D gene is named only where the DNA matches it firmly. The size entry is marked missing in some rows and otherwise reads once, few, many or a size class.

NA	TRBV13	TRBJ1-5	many	CASSLRGQSNQPQHF	TGTGCCAGCAGCTTAAGGGGCCAGAGCAATCAGCCCCAGCATTTT
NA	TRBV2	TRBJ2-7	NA	CASSEASVEQYF	TGTGCCAGCAGTGAAGCATCAGTCGAGCAGTACTTC
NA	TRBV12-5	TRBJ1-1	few	CASGFDGNTEAFF	TGTGCTAGTGGTTTCGATGGGAACACTGAAGCTTTCTTT
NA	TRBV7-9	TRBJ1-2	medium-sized	CASSPYTGPLLPNYGYTF	TGTGCCAGCAGCCCGTATACAGGTCCTCTCTTACCTAACTATGGCTACACCTTC
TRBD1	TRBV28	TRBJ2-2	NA	CASSRQGGTGELFF	TGTGCCAGCAGTCGACAGGGGGGCACCGGGGAGCTGTTTTTT
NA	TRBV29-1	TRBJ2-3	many	CSVGQVGDTQYF	TGCAGCGTTGGACAGGTCGGAGATACGCAGTATTTT
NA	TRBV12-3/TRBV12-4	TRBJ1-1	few	CASSSQANAEAFF	TGTGCCAGCAGTTCGCAAGCCAACGCTGAAGCTTTCTTT
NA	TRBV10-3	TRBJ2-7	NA	CAISERESGASHEQYF	TGTGCCATCAGTGAACGGGAGAGCGGTGCTAGCCACGAGCAGTACTTC
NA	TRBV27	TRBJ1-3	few	CASSPAGRAGNTIYF	TGTGCCAGCAGCCCCGCAGGGAGGGCAGGAAACACCATATATTTT
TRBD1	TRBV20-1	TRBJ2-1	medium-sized	CSARSGQVYNEQFF	TGCAGTGCTAGATCCGGACAGGTCTACAATGAGCAGTTCTTC
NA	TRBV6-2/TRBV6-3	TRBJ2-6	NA	CASRRTEQYSWANVLTF	TGTGCCAGCAGACGTACAGAGCAGTACTCTTGGGCCAACGTCCTGACTTTC
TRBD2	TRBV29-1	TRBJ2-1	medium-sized	CSVEDPGRTSYNEQFF	TGCAGCGTTGAAGATCCCGGGAGGACGTCCTACAATGAGCAGTTCTTC
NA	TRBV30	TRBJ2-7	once	CAQDGAYEQYF	TGTGCCCAGGACGGCGCCTACGAGCAGTACTTC
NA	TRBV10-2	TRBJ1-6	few	CASSESEASSPLHF	TGCGCCAGCAGTGAGTCTGAGGCTAGTTCACCCCTCCACTTT
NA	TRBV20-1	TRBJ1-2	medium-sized	CSARPLGGYTF	TGCAGTGCCCGGCCCCTCGGGGGCTACACCTTC
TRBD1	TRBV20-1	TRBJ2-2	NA	CSARIQGSNTGELFF	TGCAGTGCTAGAATACAGGGGTCGAACACCGGGGAGCTGTTTTTT
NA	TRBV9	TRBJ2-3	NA	CANSPLEGMGSTDTQYF	TGTGCCAACAGCCCCCTCGAGGGCATGGGCAGCACGGATACGCAGTATTTT
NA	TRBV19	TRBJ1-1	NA	CASSIRWNTEAFF	TGTGCCAGTAGTATCAGGTGGAACACTGAAGCTTTCTTT
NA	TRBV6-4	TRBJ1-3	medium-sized	CASICRGPNQISGNTIYF	TGTGCCAGCATTTGCCGGGGACCGAACCAGATCTCTGGAAACACCATATATTTT
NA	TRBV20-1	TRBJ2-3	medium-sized	CSLTSTDTQYF	TGCAGTTTGACTAGCACAGATACGCAGTATTTT